One and the same sample provided the 31 T cell receptor beta chains below, sequenced in a study of post-analysis software for immune sequencing data. The TCR beta cDNA libraries contained unique molecular identifiers. TCRdb re-analysed the PCR reads in MiXCR, keeping a single row per CDR3 protein. The data contain about 430,000 distinct CDR3 sequences, less than 40% of them singletons. Study-wide results and limits: In patients, TRBV5-6, TRBV5-1 and TRBV20-1 belonged to roughly five TRBV segments found more frequently than in controls.

Their antigen targets remain unknown. Material: blood. These receptors all stem from a girl aged 2 to 9 with multiple sclerosis.

Ten or more counts support this clonotype. The V and J genes are TRBV11-2 and TRBJ1-2; the D is unclear. The CDR3 spans 11 residues. CDR1 is SGHAT and CDR2 is FQNNGV in the germline V gene. Trimming took 3 bases from V and 8 from J, leaving 7 bases between them. Here the CDR3 DNA reads TGTGCCAGCAGCTTTCGGCAAGGCTACACCTTC. Translating it yields CASSFRQGYTF. Using reference TRBV11-2 and TRBJ1-2 for the parts outside the CDR3, the full variable domain is EAGVAQSPRYKIIEKRQSVAFWCNPISGHATLYWYQQILGQGPKLLIQFQNNGVVDDSQLPKDRFSAERLKGVDSTLKIQPAKLEDSAVYLCASSFRQGYTFGSGTRLTVV.

The sample holds a few counts of this clonotype. V and J are TRBV7-9 and TRBJ1-6; no clear D gene. Between the trimmed V and J ends, which lost 4 bases and 9 bases, there was a span of 16 bases. Germline V gene lookup returns CDR1 SEHNR and CDR2 FQNEAQ (reference sequence). The CDR3 runs to 15 residues. The CDR3 region has the DNA TGTGCCAGCAGCTCAGGAGCTCAGCTTGCTTCACCCCTCCACTTT. Translated: CASSSGAQLASPLHF.

The rearrangement links TRBV12-5 to TRBJ1-1; D gene uncertain. From germline, CDR1 is LGHNT and CDR2 FRNRAP. This CDR3 comprises 12 residues. V lost 4 bases and J 7 bases, leaving 10 bases between the germline ends. This CDR3 reads CASGSGPGEAFF. The CDR3 DNA reads TGTGCTAGTGGTTCCGGGCCTGGTGAAGCTTTCTTT.

This clonotype was counted only a few times. The chain couples TRBV13 to TRBJ2-1; unclear D gene. Trimming took 5 bases from V and 9 from J, leaving 23 bases between them. CDR3 length: 16 amino acids. In germline, CDR1 is PRHDT, CDR2 FYEKMQ (reference sequence). The CDR3 DNA sequence: TGTGCCAGCAGCACCCCGACAAGGCGTCGCGTTGGTGAGCAGTTCTTC. It is translated as CASSTPTRRRVGEQFF.

The rearrangement joins TRBV4-3 to TRBJ2-5; 8 nucleotides line up with TRBD2. The J call may be incorrect, as the DNA end agrees better with TRBJ2-7. This CDR3 has 15 amino acids. CDR1 and CDR2 (germline): LGHNA, YSLEER. CDR3 amino acids: CASSQVVAGNYEQYF. The CDR3 coding sequence is TGCGCCAGCAGCCAAGTGGTAGCGGGGAACTACGAGCAGTACTTC.

J is TRBJ2-5 and V is TRBV5-1, with 8 bases fitting TRBD2. Germline lookup yields CDR1 SGHRS and CDR2 YFSETQ. CDR3 size: 19 residues. Trimming at V came to 0 bases and at J to 1 base, leaving 14 bases not matched to a gene. The CDR3 DNA is TGCGCCAGCAGCTTGGTCGTGGCTAGCGGGTTGCAGCCCCAAGAGACCCAGTACTTC. It yields the protein CASSLVVASGLQPQETQYF.

The chain carries TRBV7-9 and TRBJ1-2; D gene ambiguous. Trimming took off 3 bases at V and 5 bases at J, with 10 bases between the two ends. Germline loops: CDR1 SEHNR, CDR2 FQNEAQ (reference sequence). CDR3 length: 13 amino acids. CDR3 sequence reads: CASSFTESYGYTF. CDR3 sequence (DNA): TGTGCCAGCAGCTTCACAGAGTCATATGGCTACACCTTC. The whole variable domain, filled in from reference TRBV7-9 and TRBJ1-2, reads DTGVSQNPRHKITKRGQNVTFRCDPISEHNRLYWYRQTLGQGPEFLTYFQNEAQLEKSRLLSDRFSAERPKGSFSTLEIQRTEQGDSAMYLCASSFTESYGYTFGSGTRLTVV.

The genes are TRBV6-1 and TRBJ1-6; TRBD1 matches at 12 bases. The length of the CDR3 is 17 residues. The germline gives CDR1 MNHNS, CDR2 SASEGT. J was trimmed by 7 bases and V by 5 bases; bases with no gene match: 9. In DNA, the CDR3 is TGTGCCAGCAGTAGTCCCGGGACAGGGGGCGGCAATTCACCCCTCCACTTT. This translates into CASSSPGTGGGNSPLHF.

A few counts support this clonotype. CDR3 sequence (DNA): TGCGCCAGCAGCTTGGCTGGAGAAGCTTTCTTT. Protein product: CASSLAGEAFF. The chain links TRBV5-1 to TRBJ1-1; D gene uncertain. CDR1 and CDR2 from the germline V gene are SGHRS and YFSETQ. CDR3 length: 11 amino acids. Trimming left V 0 bases short and J 8 bases short, with 5 bases between. The full variable domain, rest sourced from reference TRBV5-1 and TRBJ1-1, is KAGVTQTPRYLIKTRGQQVTLSCSPISGHRSVSWYQQTPGQGLQFLFEYFSETQRNKGNFPGRFSGRQFSNSRSEMNVSTLELGDSALYLCASSLAGEAFFGQGTRLTVV.

This clonotype was counted only a few times. V and J are TRBV5-1 and TRBJ1-1; unclear D gene. Looked up from germline, CDR1 is SGHRS and CDR2 is YFSETQ. Trimming took off 0 bases at V and 4 bases at J, with 16 bases between the two ends. This CDR3 region has 16 residues. The CDR3 protein is CASSLVVLALGTEAFF. CDR3 nucleotide sequence: TGCGCCAGCAGCTTGGTTGTTCTGGCCCTCGGCACTGAAGCTTTCTTT.

Points on this clonotype: A junction boundary mismatches the germline segment, possibly from a read error. The V gene is TRBV5-1, the J gene TRBJ1-4; 8 bases match TRBD1. This CDR3 has 15 residues. Germline V lookup: CDR1 SGHRS, CDR2 YFSETQ. The CDR3 sequence is CASSVQGQANEKRFF. The CDR3, as DNA: TGCGCCAGCAGCGTACAGGGACAGGCTAATGAAAAACGGTTTTTT.

Of note for this clonotype: A junction boundary mismatches the germline segment, possibly from a read error. V and J are TRBV5-1 and TRBJ1-4, with 7 bases identical to TRBD1. CDR1 SGHRS and CDR2 YFSETQ come from the germline V gene. CDR3 length: 15 residues. CDR3 residues: CASKGRDSPSEKRFF. In nucleotides, the CDR3 is TGCGCCAGCAAGGGCCGGGACAGCCCTTCTGAAAAACGGTTTTTT. Using reference TRBV5-1 and TRBJ1-4 for the parts outside the CDR3, the full variable domain is KAGVTQTPRYLIKTRGQQVTLSCSPISGHRSVSWYQQTPGQGLQFLFEYFSETQRNKGNFPGRFSGRQFSNSRSEMNVSTLELGDSALYLCASKGRDSPSEKRFFGSGTQLSVL.

The rearrangement joins TRBV5-1 to TRBJ2-5, with a weak D call TRBD1 (6 bases). Germline V gene sequence: CDR1 SGHRS, CDR2 YFSETQ. The V and J ends lost 3 bases and 1 base respectively, with 10 bases between them. The CDR3 loop spans 14 amino acids. CDR3 sequence reads: CASSWDTVQETQYF. For the CDR3, the DNA is TGCGCCAGCAGCTGGGACACGGTCCAAGAGACCCAGTACTTC.

V and J are TRBV7-2 and TRBJ1-2; unclear D gene. The CDR3 is 16 residues long. Per germline, CDR1 SGHTA and CDR2 FQGNSA. Trimming shortened V by 2 bases and J by 1 base, and 14 bases separated the two germline ends. The CDR3 loop reads CASSLLESTINYGYTF. CDR3 coding DNA: TGTGCCAGCAGCTTACTAGAGTCCACTATTAACTATGGCTACACCTTC.

The CDR3 protein is CASSLVDADTQYF. CDR3 nucleotides: TGTGCCAGCAGCTTGGTAGATGCAGATACGCAGTATTTT. V usage is TRBV5-5 and J usage is TRBJ2-3, with D unresolved. Deletions cut 0 bases from V and 4 bases from J, with 6 bases between. This CDR3 is 13 amino acids long. The germline V gene has CDR1 SGHKS and CDR2 YYEKEE (reference sequence).

This clonotype was seen only a few times. This sequence joins TRBV7-8 and TRBJ2-1, with TRBD2 matching 9 bases. This CDR3 has 18 amino acids. Germline V gives CDR1 SGHVS, CDR2 FQNEAQ. J lost 4 bases, V lost 0 bases, and 10 bases had no gene match. The CDR3 loop is CASSLARSGLATYNEQFF. In nucleotides, the CDR3 is TGTGCCAGCAGCTTAGCGCGGTCGGGACTAGCAACTTACAATGAGCAGTTCTTC. The variable domain in full, with the rest retrieved from reference TRBV7-8 and TRBJ2-1, is GAGVSQSPRYKVAKRGQDVALRCDPISGHVSLFWYQQALGQGPEFLTYFQNEAQLDKSGLPSDRFFAERPEGSVSTLKIQRTQQEDSAVYLCASSLARSGLATYNEQFFGPGTRLTVL.

The table lists this clonotype with a few counts. The V and J genes are TRBV20-1 and TRBJ2-1; TRBD2 aligns across 10 bases. Per germline, CDR1 DFQATT and CDR2 SNEGSKA (reference sequence). V shed 3 bases and J 0 bases; nucleotides not matched to a gene: 5. The CDR3 extends over 16 amino acids. CDR3 nucleotide sequence: TGCAGTGCTAGCCATAGCGGGGGGAGCTCCTACAATGAGCAGTTCTTC. The encoded protein is CSASHSGGSSYNEQFF.

This clonotype was seen only a few times. The CDR3 loop is CAISADRGASSGANVLTF. The CDR3 DNA follows: TGTGCCATCAGTGCGGACAGGGGGGCATCTTCTGGGGCCAACGTCCTGACTTTC. The chain carries TRBV10-3 and TRBJ2-6, with 10 bases aligning to TRBD1. Looked up from germline, CDR1 is ENHRY and CDR2 is SYGVKD. This CDR3 is 18 amino acids long. Unmatched junction bases numbered 7, after V lost 4 bases and J lost 1 base.

The J gene is TRBJ1-4, the V gene TRBV12-3 or TRBV12-4; TRBD1 matches at 8 bases. With 6 bases clipped from V and 7 bases from J, the junction kept 7 bases outside the gene matches. The CDR3 runs 14 residues. The CDR3 sequence: CASRPDRGPEKLFF. CDR3 nucleotides: TGTGCCAGCAGGCCAGACAGGGGACCTGAAAAACTGTTTTTT.

V gene TRBV5-1 combines with J gene TRBJ2-7; D not certain. The assigned J gene may be wrong: the sequence end matches TRBJ2-5 better. This CDR3 is 12 amino acids long. CDR1 is SGHRS and CDR2 is YFSETQ in the germline V gene. In nucleotides, the CDR3 is TGCGCCAGCAGCTTATCGTTGGAGACCCAGTACTTC. It yields the protein CASSLSLETQYF.

The rearrangement uses TRBV7-2 and TRBJ2-1, with 13 bases that match TRBD2. Germline V gene data show CDR1 as SGHTA and CDR2 as FQGNSA. The CDR3 is 17 amino acids. Unmatched junction bases numbered 9, after V lost 0 bases and J lost 10 bases. The chain's CDR3 is CASSLALVLAGGQEQFF. The CDR3 region has the DNA TGTGCCAGCAGCTTAGCGCTTGTACTAGCGGGGGGGCAGGAGCAGTTCTTC.

This clonotype was seen only a few times. This sequence joins TRBV10-3 and TRBJ1-6; 9 bases fit TRBD1. J was trimmed by 9 bases and V by 11 bases; bases with no gene match: 8. The germline gives CDR1 ENHRY, CDR2 SYGVKD. The CDR3 consists of 13 residues. CDR3 protein: CALSRGQGSPLHF. The CDR3 nucleotides are TGTGCCCTAAGCCGGGGACAGGGTTCACCCCTCCACTTT.

The chain recombines TRBV7-2 with TRBJ2-1, with D possibly being TRBD1 or TRBD2 (6 bases each). V lost 2 bases and J 7 bases, leaving 15 bases between the germline ends. The germline CDR1 and CDR2 sequences are SGHTA and FQGNSA. The CDR3 totals 15 residues. This chain's CDR3 is CASSLTRGRINEQFF. The CDR3, as DNA: TGTGCCAGCAGCTTAACCCGGGGGCGCATTAATGAGCAGTTCTTC.

V usage is TRBV11-2 and J usage is TRBJ2-1; TRBD1 aligns across 9 bases. Germline assignment: CDR1 SGHAT and CDR2 FQNNGV. The CDR3 length is 13 residues. V lost 6 bases to trimming and J lost 9 bases; unmatched junction nucleotides: 6. The CDR3 protein is CASSWTGDFEQFF. DNA for the CDR3: TGTGCCAGCAGTTGGACAGGGGATTTTGAGCAGTTCTTC.

The chain employs TRBV6-1 and TRBJ1-2, with 7 nucleotides matching TRBD1. This CDR3 contains 20 residues. The ends lost 8 bases at V and 2 bases at J; junction bases unmatched: 26. Germline V gene lookup returns CDR1 MNHNS and CDR2 SASEGT. The CDR3 DNA follows: TGTGCCAGCGCCGCATTAAAGGATAGACAGGGTCCTGGGACCAACTATGGCTACACCTTC. It codes for CASAALKDRQGPGTNYGYTF.

The rearrangement uses TRBV28 and TRBJ2-5; a weak D match, TRBD2 (5 bases). With 6 bases removed from V and 1 base from J, the gap between germline ends came to 12 bases. The length of the CDR3 is 14 residues. Germline loops: CDR1 MDHEN, CDR2 SYDVKM. This chain's CDR3 is CASSLRAFQETQYF. The CDR3 DNA reads TGTGCCAGCAGCCTGCGGGCATTCCAAGAGACCCAGTACTTC. Drawing the rest from reference TRBV28 and TRBJ2-5, the complete variable domain is DVKVTQSSRYLVKRTGEKVFLECVQDMDHENMFWYRQDPGLGLRLIYFSYDVKMKEKGDIPEGYSVSREKKERFSLILESASTNQTSMYLCASSLRAFQETQYFGPGTRLLVL.

This clonotype appeared a few times. V usage is TRBV20-1 and J usage is TRBJ2-5; TRBD2 agrees at 7 bases. V was pared by 8 bases and J by 5 bases, with 14 bases of the junction left unmatched. Germline loops: CDR1 DFQATT, CDR2 SNEGSKA (reference sequence). This CDR3 has 14 residues. The CDR3 DNA sequence: TGCAGTACAAACGCTAGGACTAGAGTGGAGACCCAGTACTTC. It yields the protein CSTNARTRVETQYF.

The chain uses TRBV28 and TRBJ2-3, with TRBD1 matching 7 bases. Germline CDR1 reads MDHEN; CDR2 reads SYDVKM. The length of the CDR3 is 15 residues. With V trimmed by 6 bases and J by 6 bases, 12 bases remained unmatched. In DNA, the CDR3 is TGTGCCAGCAGCCCACAGGGGCCCAAGATGGATACGCAGTATTTT. The encoded protein is CASSPQGPKMDTQYF.

This clonotype was recorded at least ten times. This chain uses TRBV9 with TRBJ1-2; 9 bases agree with TRBD1. CDR3 length equals 16 residues. CDR1 is SGDLS, CDR2 YYNGEE, per germline. The J segment lost 4 bases and the V segment lost 4 bases, leaving 11 bases of the junction unmatched. Here the CDR3 reads CASSRQQGAEGYGYTF. For the CDR3, the DNA is TGTGCCAGCAGCAGACAACAGGGGGCGGAGGGCTATGGCTACACCTTC. Using reference TRBV9 and TRBJ1-2 for the parts outside the CDR3, the full variable domain is DSGVTQTPKHLITATGQRVTLRCSPRSGDLSVYWYQQSLDQGLQFLIQYYNGEERAKGNILERFSAQQFPDLHSELNLSSLELGDSALYFCASSRQQGAEGYGYTFGSGTRLTVV.

The V call is TRBV7-3, the J call TRBJ2-1; 10 nucleotides agree with TRBD2. The CDR3 length is 15 residues. The trim removed 6 bases at V and 3 bases at J, leaving 5 bases unmatched. The germline V gene has CDR1 SGHTA and CDR2 FQGTGA. For the CDR3, the DNA is TGTGCCAGCAGTTCTAGCGGGAGTAACTACAATGAGCAGTTCTTC. It translates to CASSSSGSNYNEQFF.

This clonotype has just a few counts. The chain is built from TRBV5-1 and TRBJ1-2, with 10 nucleotides matching TRBD1. The trim removed 4 bases at V and 6 bases at J, leaving 9 bases unmatched. CDR1 is SGHRS, CDR2 YFSETQ, per germline. The CDR3 has 15 amino acids. CDR3 loop: CASSQTSGTGDGYTF. Written as DNA, the CDR3 is TGCGCCAGCAGCCAAACCTCCGGGACAGGGGATGGCTACACCTTC.